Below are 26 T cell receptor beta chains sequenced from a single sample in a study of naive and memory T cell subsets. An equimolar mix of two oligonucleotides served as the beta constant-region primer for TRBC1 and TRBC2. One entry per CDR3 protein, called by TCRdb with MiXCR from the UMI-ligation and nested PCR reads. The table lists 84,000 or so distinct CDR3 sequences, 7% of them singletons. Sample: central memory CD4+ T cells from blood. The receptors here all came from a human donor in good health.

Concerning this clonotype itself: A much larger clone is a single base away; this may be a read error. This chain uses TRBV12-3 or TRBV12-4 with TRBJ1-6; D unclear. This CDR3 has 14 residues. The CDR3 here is CAGSQQVGNSPLHF. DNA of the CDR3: TGTGCCGGCAGTCAGCAGGTTGGGAATTCACCCCTCCACTTT.

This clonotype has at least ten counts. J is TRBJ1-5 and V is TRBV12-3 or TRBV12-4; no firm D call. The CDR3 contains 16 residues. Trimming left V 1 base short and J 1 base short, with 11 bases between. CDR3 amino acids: CASSLVGSVSNQPQHF. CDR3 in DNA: TGTGCCAGCAGTTTAGTAGGTTCGGTAAGCAATCAGCCCCAGCATTTT.

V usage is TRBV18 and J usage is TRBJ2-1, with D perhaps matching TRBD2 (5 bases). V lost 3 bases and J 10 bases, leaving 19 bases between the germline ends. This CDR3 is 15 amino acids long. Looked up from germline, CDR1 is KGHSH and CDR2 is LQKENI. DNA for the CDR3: TGTGCCAGCTCACCGCCGGCCCCCGGACCGGGGGAGCAGTTCTTC. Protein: CASSPPAPGPGEQFF.

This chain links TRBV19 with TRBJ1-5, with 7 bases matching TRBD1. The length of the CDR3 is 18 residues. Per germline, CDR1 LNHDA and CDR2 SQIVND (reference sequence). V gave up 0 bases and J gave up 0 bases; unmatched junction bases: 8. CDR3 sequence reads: CASSIDRDSLYSNQPQHF. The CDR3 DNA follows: TGTGCCAGTAGTATAGATAGGGACAGCCTTTATAGCAATCAGCCCCAGCATTTT.

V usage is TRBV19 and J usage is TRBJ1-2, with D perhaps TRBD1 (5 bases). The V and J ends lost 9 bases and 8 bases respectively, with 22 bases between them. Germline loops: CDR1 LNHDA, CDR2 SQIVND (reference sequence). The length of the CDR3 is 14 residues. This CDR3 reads CASNTRRGAEGYTF. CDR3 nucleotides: TGTGCCAGCAATACGCGGAGGGGAGCAGAAGGCTACACCTTC.

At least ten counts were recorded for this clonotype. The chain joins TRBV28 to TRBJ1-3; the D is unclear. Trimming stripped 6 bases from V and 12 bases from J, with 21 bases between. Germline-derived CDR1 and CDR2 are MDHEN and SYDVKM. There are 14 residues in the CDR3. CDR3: CASRPTRIPGLIYF. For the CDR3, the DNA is TGTGCCAGCAGACCAACTCGGATCCCCGGGCTCATATATTTT.

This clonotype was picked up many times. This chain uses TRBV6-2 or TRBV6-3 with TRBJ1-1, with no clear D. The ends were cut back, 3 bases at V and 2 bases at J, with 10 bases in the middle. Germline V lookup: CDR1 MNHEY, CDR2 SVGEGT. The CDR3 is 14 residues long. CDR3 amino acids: CASSYGVRNTEAFF. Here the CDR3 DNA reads TGTGCCAGCAGTTATGGGGTCCGAAACACTGAAGCTTTCTTT.

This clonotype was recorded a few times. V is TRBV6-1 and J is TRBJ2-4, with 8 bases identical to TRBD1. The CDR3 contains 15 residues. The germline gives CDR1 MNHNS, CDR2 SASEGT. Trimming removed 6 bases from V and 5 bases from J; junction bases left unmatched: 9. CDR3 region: CASSRQGTAENIQYF. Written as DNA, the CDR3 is TGTGCCAGCAGCAGACAGGGGACGGCGGAAAACATTCAGTACTTC.

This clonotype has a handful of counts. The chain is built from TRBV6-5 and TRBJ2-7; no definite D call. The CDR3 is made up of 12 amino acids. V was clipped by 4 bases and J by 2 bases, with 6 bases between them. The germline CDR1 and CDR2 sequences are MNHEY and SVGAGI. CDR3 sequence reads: CASSSEAYEQYF. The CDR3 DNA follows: TGTGCCAGCAGTTCCGAAGCCTACGAGCAGTACTTC.

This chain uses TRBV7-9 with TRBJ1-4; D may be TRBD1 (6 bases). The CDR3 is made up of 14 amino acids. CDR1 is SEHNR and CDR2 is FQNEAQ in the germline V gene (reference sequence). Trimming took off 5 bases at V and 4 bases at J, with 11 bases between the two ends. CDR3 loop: CASSPGGINEKLFF. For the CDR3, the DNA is TGTGCCAGCAGCCCCGGGGGCATTAATGAAAAACTGTTTTTT.

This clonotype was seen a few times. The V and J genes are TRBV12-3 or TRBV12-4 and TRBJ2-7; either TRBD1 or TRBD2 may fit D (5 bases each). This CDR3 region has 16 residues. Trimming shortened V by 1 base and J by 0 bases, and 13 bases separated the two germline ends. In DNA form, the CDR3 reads TGTGCCAGCAGTTTAGGGTTGGGGGTCCACTCCTACGAGCAGTACTTC. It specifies CASSLGLGVHSYEQYF.

DNA for the CDR3: TGTGCCAGCAGCTTGTCGTCAGGGGGCGCTCCCCTCCACTTT. Encoded protein: CASSLSSGGAPLHF. The chain recombines TRBV5-5 with TRBJ1-6, with 8 bases matching TRBD1. The CDR3 has 14 amino acids. The V and J ends lost 1 base and 13 bases, in that order; junction bases with no gene match: 7. In germline, CDR1 is SGHKS, CDR2 YYEKEE (reference sequence).

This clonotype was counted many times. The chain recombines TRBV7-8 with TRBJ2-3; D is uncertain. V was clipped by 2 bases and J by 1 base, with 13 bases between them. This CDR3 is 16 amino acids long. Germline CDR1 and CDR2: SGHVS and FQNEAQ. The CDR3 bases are TGTGCCAGCAGCTTATATCACAACCTAGGCACAGATACGCAGTATTTT. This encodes CASSLYHNLGTDTQYF.

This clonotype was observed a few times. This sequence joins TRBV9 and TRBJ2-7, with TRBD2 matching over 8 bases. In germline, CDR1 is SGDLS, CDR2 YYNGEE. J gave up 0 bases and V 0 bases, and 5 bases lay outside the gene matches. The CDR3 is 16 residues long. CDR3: CASSVAGGTSSYEQYF. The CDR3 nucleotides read TGTGCCAGCAGCGTAGCGGGCGGGACTAGCTCCTACGAGCAGTACTTC.

The CDR3 sequence: CSASYSRDQPQHF. DNA for the CDR3: TGCAGTGCTAGTTACTCTAGGGATCAGCCCCAGCATTTT. The genes are TRBV20-1 and TRBJ1-5; D not resolved. V lost 3 bases and J 5 bases, leaving 11 bases between the germline ends. Germline V gives CDR1 DFQATT, CDR2 SNEGSKA (reference sequence). The CDR3 contains 13 residues.

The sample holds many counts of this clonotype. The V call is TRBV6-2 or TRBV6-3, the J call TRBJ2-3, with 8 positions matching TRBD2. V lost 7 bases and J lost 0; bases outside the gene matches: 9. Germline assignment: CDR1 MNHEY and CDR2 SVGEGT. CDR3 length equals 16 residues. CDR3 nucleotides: TGTGCCAGCAAGCCACCTAGCGGGCCTAGCACAGATACGCAGTATTTT. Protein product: CASKPPSGPSTDTQYF.

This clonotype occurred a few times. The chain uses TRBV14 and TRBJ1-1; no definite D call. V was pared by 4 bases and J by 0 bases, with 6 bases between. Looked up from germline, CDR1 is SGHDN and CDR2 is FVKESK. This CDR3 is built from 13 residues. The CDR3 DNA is TGTGCCAGCAGCCCCCGAGTGAACACTGAAGCTTTCTTT. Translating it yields CASSPRVNTEAFF. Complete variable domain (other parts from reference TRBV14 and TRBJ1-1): EAGVTQFPSHSVIEKGQTVTLRCDPISGHDNLYWYRRVMGKEIKFLLHFVKESKQDESGMPNNRFLAERTGGTYSTLKVQPAELEDSGVYFCASSPRVNTEAFFGQGTRLTVV.

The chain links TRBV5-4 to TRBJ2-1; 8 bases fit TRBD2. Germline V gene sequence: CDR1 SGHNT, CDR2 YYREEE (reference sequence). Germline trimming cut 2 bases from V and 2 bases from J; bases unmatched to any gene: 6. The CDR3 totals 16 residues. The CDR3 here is CASSFPAGAAYNEQFF. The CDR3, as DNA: TGTGCCAGCAGCTTCCCAGCGGGGGCAGCCTACAATGAGCAGTTCTTC. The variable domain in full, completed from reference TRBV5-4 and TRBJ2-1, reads ETGVTQSPTHLIKTRGQQVTLRCSSQSGHNTVSWYQQALGQGPQFIFQYYREEENGRGNFPPRFSGLQFPNYSSELNVNALELDDSALYLCASSFPAGAAYNEQFFGPGTRLTVL.

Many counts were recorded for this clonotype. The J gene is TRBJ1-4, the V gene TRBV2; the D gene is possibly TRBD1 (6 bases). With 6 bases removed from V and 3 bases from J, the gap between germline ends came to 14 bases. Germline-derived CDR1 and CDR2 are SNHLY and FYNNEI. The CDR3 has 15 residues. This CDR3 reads CASRKADSPNEKLFF. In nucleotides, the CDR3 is TGTGCCAGCAGAAAGGCGGACAGCCCTAATGAAAAACTGTTTTTT.

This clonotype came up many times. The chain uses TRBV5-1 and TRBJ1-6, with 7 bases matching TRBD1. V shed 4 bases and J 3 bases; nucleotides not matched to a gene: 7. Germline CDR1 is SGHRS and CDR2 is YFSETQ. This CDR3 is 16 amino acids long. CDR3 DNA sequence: TGCGCCAGCAGCCCAAAACAGGGGAACTATAATTCACCCCTCCACTTT. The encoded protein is CASSPKQGNYNSPLHF.

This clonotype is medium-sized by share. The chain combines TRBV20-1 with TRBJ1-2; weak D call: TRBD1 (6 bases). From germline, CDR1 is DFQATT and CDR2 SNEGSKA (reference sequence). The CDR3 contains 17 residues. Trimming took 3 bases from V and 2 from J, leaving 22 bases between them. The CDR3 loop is CSASTPTGAGENYGYTF. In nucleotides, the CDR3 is TGCAGTGCTAGCACCCCGACGGGGGCAGGGGAAAACTATGGCTACACCTTC.

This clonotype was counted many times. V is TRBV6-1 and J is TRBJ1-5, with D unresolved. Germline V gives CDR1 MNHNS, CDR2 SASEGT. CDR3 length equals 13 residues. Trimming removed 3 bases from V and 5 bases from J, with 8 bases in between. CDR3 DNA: TGTGCCAGCAGTGAGCTGCAGTATCAGCCCCAGCATTTT. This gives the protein CASSELQYQPQHF.

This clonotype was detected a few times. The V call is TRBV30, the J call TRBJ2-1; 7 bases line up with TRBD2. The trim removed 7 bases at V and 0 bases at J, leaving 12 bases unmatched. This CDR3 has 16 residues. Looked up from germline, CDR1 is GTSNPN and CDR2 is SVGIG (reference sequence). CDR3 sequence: CALAGVGGSSYNEQFF. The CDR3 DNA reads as TGTGCCTTGGCGGGTGTTGGCGGGAGCTCCTACAATGAGCAGTTCTTC.

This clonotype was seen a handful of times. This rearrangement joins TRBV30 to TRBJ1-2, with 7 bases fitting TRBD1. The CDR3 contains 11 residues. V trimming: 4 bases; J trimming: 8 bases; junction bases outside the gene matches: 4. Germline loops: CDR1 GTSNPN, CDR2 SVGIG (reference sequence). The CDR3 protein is CAWNQGGGYTF. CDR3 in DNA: TGTGCCTGGAATCAGGGGGGCGGCTACACCTTC.

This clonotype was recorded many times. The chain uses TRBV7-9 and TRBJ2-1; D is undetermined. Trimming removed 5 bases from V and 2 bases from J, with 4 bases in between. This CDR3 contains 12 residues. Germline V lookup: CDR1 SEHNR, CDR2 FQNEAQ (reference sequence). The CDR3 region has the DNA TGTGCCAGCAGCCCCACCTACAATGAGCAGTTCTTC. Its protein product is CASSPTYNEQFF. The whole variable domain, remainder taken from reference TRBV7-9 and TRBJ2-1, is DTGVSQNPRHKITKRGQNVTFRCDPISEHNRLYWYRQTLGQGPEFLTYFQNEAQLEKSRLLSDRFSAERPKGSFSTLEIQRTEQGDSAMYLCASSPTYNEQFFGPGTRLTVL.

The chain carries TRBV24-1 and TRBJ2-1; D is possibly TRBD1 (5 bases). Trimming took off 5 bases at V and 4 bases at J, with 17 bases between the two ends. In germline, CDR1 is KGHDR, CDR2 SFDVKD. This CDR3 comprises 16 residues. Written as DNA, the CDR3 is TGTGCCACCAGTGTAGTTGTGGCAGGGTCATACAATGAGCAGTTCTTC. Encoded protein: CATSVVVAGSYNEQFF.